This T cell receptor beta chain was retrieved from a study of blood T cell repertoires in COVID-19. TCRdb keeps only in-frame clones here, not all; method: immunoSEQ multiplex PCR. There are about 160,000 clones in the sample; 85% to 95% occur only once, and over 3.5% lies in the top ten. Losses at the gene ends were 3 bases for V and 3 bases for J; bases not matched to a gene: 6. This CDR3 is 15 amino acids long. Germline values: CDR1 SGHTA, CDR2 FQGNSA. This chain uses TRBV7-2 with TRBJ2-5, with TRBD2 matching over 8 bases. Sequencing used peripheral blood. The receptor's source is a woman in her fifties or sixties with acute or convalescent COVID-19. The CDR3 DNA follows: TGTGCCAGCAGCTTGCAAAACGGGAGGGAAGAGACCCAGTACTTC. As protein: CASSLQNGREETQYF.